The 3 T cell receptor beta chains listed next were all sequenced from one sample in a study of blood T cell repertoires in COVID-19. Repertoires were generated with immunoSEQ multiplex PCR, while TCRdb's copy carries only in-frame clones and drops some. In the table there are roughly 100,000 clones, approximately 83% of which are singletons. The sequencing input was peripheral blood. The receptors were gathered from a man aged 50-59 years with acute or convalescent COVID-19.

This clone is a singleton in its sample. The rearrangement uses TRBV27 and TRBJ1-1; 7 nucleotides align to TRBD1. The CDR3 loop spans 14 amino acids. V was pared by 6 bases and J by 0 bases, with 4 bases of the junction left unmatched. CDR1 is MNHEY, CDR2 SMNVEV, per germline (reference sequence). Here the CDR3 reads CASSDGQVNTEAFF. The CDR3 DNA follows: TGTGCCAGCAGCGATGGACAGGTGAACACTGAAGCTTTCTTT.

The rearrangement links TRBV7-2 to TRBJ2-3, with 9 bases lining up with TRBD2. Germline CDR1 and CDR2: SGHTA and FQGNSA. The CDR3 extends over 15 amino acids. The V gene end was trimmed by 3 bases and the J gene end by 3 bases; junction bases not matched to a gene: 4. The CDR3 DNA sequence: TGTGCCAGCAGCTTCCTTGCGGGAGGGACAGATACGCAGTATTTT. The encoded protein is CASSFLAGGTDTQYF.

This chain connects TRBV7-9 to TRBJ2-1; TRBD1 aligns across 10 bases. The junction had 6 bases not matched to a gene; V was cut back by 2 bases and J by 5 bases. The CDR3 runs 16 residues. The germline V gene has CDR1 SEHNR and CDR2 FQNEAQ (reference sequence). In DNA, the CDR3 is TGTGCCAGCAGCTTATTGACAGGGGGCCCTCACAATGAGCAGTTCTTC. Its protein product is CASSLLTGGPHNEQFF. The whole variable domain, filled in from reference TRBV7-9 and TRBJ2-1, reads DTGVSQNPRHKITKRGQNVTFRCDPISEHNRLYWYRQTLGQGPEFLTYFQNEAQLEKSRLLSDRFSAERPKGSFSTLEIQRTEQGDSAMYLCASSLLTGGPHNEQFFGPGTRLTVL.